The sequence of this TCR beta chain was determined in a study of spatial heterogeneity in lung cancer. About the study: Raw reads showed each unique TCR and UMI combination turning up more than ten times on average.

A single record per CDR3 protein comes from TCRdb applying MiXCR to the 5' RACE reads. Here the sample spans 9,500 to 10,000 distinct CDR3 sequences, approximately 58% being singletons. This clonotype was picked up a small number of times. Its antigen remains unidentified. The library was prepared for alpha chains; this beta chain is a stray read, so its frequency means little. General study findings and limits: Ubiquitous and regional nonsynonymous mutations were tracked by counts of ubiquitous and regional expanded TCRs, respectively. Within tumors, counts of expanded alpha and beta TCRs tracked tumor mutation counts.

Time point of the sample: sample taken at primary tumor resection. Unsorted whole RNA samples from tumor, nontumor lung or frozen PBMC were sequenced. The source is a female donor with early-stage non-small cell lung cancer. The input for sequencing was lung tumor tissue, taken at surgery.

The CDR3 reads CASSLRRGRRNEAFF. DNA for the CDR3: TGTGCCAGCAGCTTAAGGAGGGGGCGTCGTAATGAAGCTTTCTTT. V is TRBV7-2 and J is TRBJ1-1, with 7 nucleotides matching TRBD1. CDR3 length equals 15 residues. Germline loops: CDR1 SGHTA, CDR2 FQGNSA. With 2 bases clipped from V and 7 bases from J, the junction kept 10 bases outside the gene matches.